This entry lists 6 T cell receptor beta chains sequenced from one sample in a study of T-cell reconstitution after alpha-beta-depleted transplantation in children. Unique molecular identifiers were incorporated into the prepared TCRbeta library. TCRdb fed the PCR reads into MiXCR, producing one record per CDR3 protein. The sample consists of around 450,000 distinct CDR3 sequences, 15% to 20% of them appearing once. Specimen: PBMCs, mostly from graft donor cells, collected 360 days after TCRalphabeta/CD19-depleted stem cell transplant. Receptor source: a boy under two years old who had a stem cell transplant for Wiskott-Aldrich syndrome, so the T cells may come from the graft donor.

This clonotype appeared a few times. The rearrangement links TRBV5-1 to TRBJ2-1; 7 bases line up with TRBD2. The trim removed 1 base at V and 6 bases at J, leaving 13 bases unmatched. Germline lookup yields CDR1 SGHRS and CDR2 YFSETQ. This CDR3 is built from 17 residues. The CDR3 region is CASSLLAGELLRNEQFF. CDR3 DNA: TGCGCCAGCAGCTTGCTGGCGGGAGAACTACTACGCAATGAGCAGTTCTTC.

The chain carries TRBV18 and TRBJ2-5; 8 bases are a match to TRBD1. The germline CDR1 and CDR2 sequences are KGHSH and LQKENI. With V trimmed by 3 bases and J by 5 bases, 14 bases remained unmatched. The CDR3 length is 17 residues. The CDR3 reads CASSPNYAGGAGETQYF. DNA for the CDR3: TGTGCCAGCTCACCGAACTACGCAGGGGGCGCCGGGGAGACCCAGTACTTC.

V is TRBV3-1 and J is TRBJ2-2; perhaps TRBD1 as D (6 bases). The V end lost 5 bases, the J end lost 5 bases, and 15 bases lay between the germline ends. CDR3 length: 15 amino acids. Germline loops: CDR1 LGHDT, CDR2 YNNKEL (reference sequence). The chain's CDR3 is CASSWGRPRTGELFF. The CDR3 DNA sequence: TGTGCCAGCAGCTGGGGGCGCCCGAGGACCGGGGAGCTGTTTTTT. Combining the CDR3 with reference TRBV3-1 and TRBJ2-2 gives the whole variable domain DTAVSQTPKYLVTQMGNDKSIKCEQNLGHDTMYWYKQDSKKFLKIMFSYNNKELIINETVPNRFSPKSPDKAHLNLHINSLELGDSAVYFCASSWGRPRTGELFFGEGSRLTVL.

The V and J genes are TRBV5-1 and TRBJ2-5; D is possibly TRBD1 or TRBD2 (5 bases each). V gave up 3 bases and J gave up 3 bases, with 9 bases separating them. CDR1 is SGHRS, CDR2 YFSETQ, per germline. The CDR3 is made up of 13 amino acids. The CDR3 is CASSSRGKETQYF. The CDR3 DNA reads as TGCGCCAGCAGCTCGAGGGGTAAAGAGACCCAGTACTTC.

The chain combines TRBV29-1 with TRBJ2-7; no clear D. Germline values: CDR1 SQVTM, CDR2 ANQGSEA. V was shortened by 4 bases and J by 7 bases, with 17 bases between the two germline ends. This CDR3 spans 13 amino acids. The CDR3: CSVVLEPLREQYF. CDR3 bases: TGCAGCGTTGTTCTGGAACCTCTTAGGGAGCAGTACTTC.

This clonotype was counted many times. The rearrangement links TRBV25-1 to TRBJ2-3; no reliable D call. Trimming left V 3 bases short and J 6 bases short, with 7 bases between. Germline V gene sequence: CDR1 MGHDK, CDR2 SYGVNS. The CDR3 totals 12 residues. The CDR3 reads CASSEALDTQYF. As DNA, the CDR3 is TGTGCCAGCAGTGAGGCACTGGATACGCAGTATTTT. Drawing the rest from reference TRBV25-1 and TRBJ2-3, the complete variable domain is EADIYQTPRYLVIGTGKKITLECSQTMGHDKMYWYQQDPGMELHLIHYSYGVNSTEKGDLSSESTVSRIRTEHFPLTLESARPSHTSQYLCASSEALDTQYFGPGTRLTVL.